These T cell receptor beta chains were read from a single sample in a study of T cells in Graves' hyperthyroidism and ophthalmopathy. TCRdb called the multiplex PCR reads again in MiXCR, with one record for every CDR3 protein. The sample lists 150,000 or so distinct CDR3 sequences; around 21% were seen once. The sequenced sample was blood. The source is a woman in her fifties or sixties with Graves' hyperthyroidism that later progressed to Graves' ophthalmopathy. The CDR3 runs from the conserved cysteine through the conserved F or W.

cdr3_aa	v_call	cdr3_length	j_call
CASTRLRDQYF	TRBV6-1	11	TRBJ2-5
CASSEVPGGGTQETQYF	TRBV6-1	17	TRBJ2-5
CSVWAGGTETQYF	TRBV29-1	13	TRBJ2-5
CASSFGQGRRETQYF	TRBV5-6	15	TRBJ2-5
CASSPGQGDEQYF	TRBV28	13	TRBJ2-7
CSARDRDNYWGYTF	TRBV20-1	14	TRBJ1-2
CASSEARAGHPYEQYF	TRBV6-1	16	TRBJ2-7
CAISGSGGRNEQFF	TRBV10-3	14	TRBJ2-1
CACESSGSKTQYF	TRBV30	13	TRBJ2-3
CAIRGGVTDTQYF	TRBV10-3	13	TRBJ2-3
CASSLEGTGNTIYF	TRBV5-1	14	TRBJ1-3
CASSSLSTRASYNEQFF	TRBV7-3	17	TRBJ2-1
CASRTANTEAFF	TRBV3-1	12	TRBJ1-1
CASGLGTSSYNEQFF	TRBV11-2	15	TRBJ2-1
CASSLGQGTYNEQFF	TRBV7-9	15	TRBJ2-1
CASSKDRGWGDYGYTF	TRBV28	16	TRBJ1-2
CASSRQPHTGELFF	TRBV27	14	TRBJ2-2
CASSQATRGTEAFF	TRBV3-1	14	TRBJ1-1
CASSRTQGQNTGELFF	TRBV28	16	TRBJ2-2
CASSSGPGTGGGEQYF	TRBV11-2	16	TRBJ2-7
CASSFYEQYF	TRBV3-1	10	TRBJ2-7
CASSLSRGGNQPQHF	TRBV19	15	TRBJ1-5
CAWSVRGWPETQYF	TRBV30	14	TRBJ2-5
CASSFKGSQPQHF	TRBV7-9	13	TRBJ1-5
CASSPPTSGLAKNIQYF	TRBV12-3/TRBV12-4	17	TRBJ2-4
CASSRAAGGPNGELFF	TRBV7-8	16	TRBJ2-2
CSAQGSGRADEQFF	TRBV20-1	14	TRBJ2-1
CATLSRVSTDTQYF	TRBV12-3/TRBV12-4	14	TRBJ2-3
CSARDMTSGTNEKLFF	TRBV20-1	16	TRBJ1-4
CSARDRLEGGNIQYF	TRBV20-1	15	TRBJ2-4
CSAEAWGKNIQYF	TRBV20-1	13	TRBJ2-4
CASSSSGGGGRSYNEQFF	TRBV11-2	18	TRBJ2-1
CASSQKSNEQFF	TRBV3-1	12	TRBJ2-1
CAISEHGGISYEQYF	TRBV10-3	15	TRBJ2-7
CASSLGQGTATNEKLFF	TRBV5-1	17	TRBJ1-4
CASSSPSGGGDEQYF	TRBV28	15	TRBJ2-7
CASSMGDRSKDGYTF	TRBV19	15	TRBJ1-2
CSAPGHFVYGYTF	TRBV20-1	13	TRBJ1-2
CSASLGGATGQYF	TRBV20-1	13	TRBJ2-7
CASSYRIYTEAFF	TRBV27	13	TRBJ1-1
CSAWTGSYEQYF	TRBV20-1	12	TRBJ2-7